The clone carrying this TCR beta chain was observed a handful of times. The CDR3 has 14 residues. Germline CDR1 is SQVTM and CDR2 is ANQGSEA. Trimming stripped 3 bases from V and 3 bases from J, with 14 bases between. Generated by immunoSEQ multiplex PCR, the TCRdb table keeps only in-frame clones and is missing some. The sample includes about 52,000 clones, roughly 82% of them seen just once. This sample is drawn from a study of PD-L1 blockade in urothelial cancer. Overall study context: Atezolizumab at 1,200 mg intravenously every 3 weeks was started by patients in 2014. About nine tenths of the roughly 30 patients were men whose urothelial cancer was bladder-origin.

Stated time point: pretreatment peripheral blood. Urothelial carcinoma in patients was locally advanced or metastatic. Sequencing used PBMCs, obtained around atezolizumab (anti-PD-L1) treatment. The chain carries TRBV29-1 and TRBJ1-2; D is possibly TRBD1 (6 bases). This TCR came from a man aged 45-65 years with urothelial cancer. CDR3 residues: CSVDRQAAHYGYTF. In nucleotides, the CDR3 is TGCAGCGTTGATCGACAGGCTGCTCACTATGGCTACACCTTC.